This T cell receptor beta chain was sequenced during a study of regulatory T cells in long-lasting Graves disease. Findings and limits, study-wide: The number of shared public clonotypes was higher in persistent patients (roughly 2,800) than new patients (more than 850).

The CDR3 runs to 14 residues. The ends lost 7 bases at V and 2 bases at J; junction bases unmatched: 5. CDR1 is MDHEN and CDR2 is SYDVKM in the germline V gene. Time point described: newly diagnosed GD, antithyroid drugs for less than 3 months. The TCR library was prepared using RNA isolated from PBMCs. As regards this clonotype: As yet, its antigen is unknown.

Assembly of TCR beta libraries relied on iRepertoire HTBI primers together with Arm-PCR of CDR3 regions. TCRdb fed the multiplex PCR reads into MiXCR, producing one record per CDR3 protein. The repertoire consists of around 480,000 distinct CDR3 sequences, with more than 15% occurring once and the leading ten covering roughly 25%. These same records also appear under a second study, on T cells in Graves' hyperthyroidism and ophthalmopathy. This second study says: Using 13 V-J features, a model discriminated ophthalmopathy from stable hyperthyroidism.

Sequenced material: peripheral blood mononuclear cells (PBMCs), taken at new diagnosis, from a patient treated with antithyroid drugs. The V gene is TRBV28, the J gene TRBJ2-7; 10 bases map to TRBD2. The sequence derives from a woman aged 40-60 years with Graves disease. CDR3 in DNA: TGTGCCAGCACCCTAGCGGGGGTTACCTACGAGCAGTACTTC. Encoded protein: CASTLAGVTYEQYF. The variable domain in full, completed from reference TRBV28 and TRBJ2-7, reads DVKVTQSSRYLVKRTGEKVFLECVQDMDHENMFWYRQDPGLGLRLIYFSYDVKMKEKGDIPEGYSVSREKKERFSLILESASTNQTSMYLCASTLAGVTYEQYFGPGTRLTVT.